The clone carrying this T cell receptor beta chain has a handful of counts. The table came from immunoSEQ multiplex PCR; TCRdb's copy has only in-frame clones and leaves some out. Here the sample spans tens of thousands of clones, nearly 70% being singletons. This CDR3 comprises 14 residues. Germline assignment: CDR1 SGHTA and CDR2 FQGNSA. This entry is derived from a study of tumor-infiltrating lymphocytes in localized non-small cell lung cancer. The specimen was lung tumor tissue. This rearrangement joins TRBV7-2 to TRBJ2-5, with D perhaps matching TRBD1 (6 bases). The J call may be incorrect, as the DNA end agrees better with TRBJ2-7. The origin of this receptor is a human donor with non-small cell lung cancer. As DNA, the CDR3 is TGTGCCAGCAGCCCGGACAGAAACTCCTACGAGCAGTACTTC. Translation gives CASSPDRNSYEQYF.